The entry below describes one TCR beta chain. Its antigen is not identified. This record comes from a study of cytomegalovirus exposure and HLA in healthy donors. Overall study findings and caveats: The availability of immune exposure information extended only to CMV serostatus.

There are 18 residues in the CDR3. Germline V gives CDR1 WNHNN, CDR2 SYGVQD (reference sequence). Trimming cost V 0 bases and J 3 bases; bases outside gene matches: 10. PCR was performed using 60 Vbeta and 13 Jbeta primers. The method was immunoSEQ multiplex PCR; TCRdb's version includes in-frame clones alone and lacks a portion of them. The sample carries some 150,000 clones, roughly 77% recorded once. J is TRBJ2-2 and V is TRBV10-1, with TRBD1 identical over 7 bases. The source is a man aged 25-45 years in good health and CMV-seropositive. The material sequenced was PBMCs. The CDR3 reads CASSESYQGGKYTGELFF. The CDR3 DNA is TGCGCCAGCAGTGAGTCCTACCAAGGGGGCAAGTACACCGGGGAGCTGTTTTTT.